This T cell receptor beta chain stems from a study of OX40 agonist ivuxolimab in advanced cancers. TCRdb's copy holds only in-frame clones and misses some; the assay was immunoSEQ multiplex PCR. This repertoire shows about 53,000 clones, approximately 90% found once; its top ten account for 1.5%. Germline CDR1 is MDHEN and CDR2 is SYDVKM. CDR3 length: 14 amino acids. The V and J ends lost 5 bases and 2 bases respectively, with 12 bases between them. V is TRBV28 and J is TRBJ2-5; D call uncertain. The sample was CD4+ or CD8+ T cells sorted from blood, taken in a trial of the OX40 agonist ivuxolimab. The clonotype was recovered from an adult with an advanced solid tumor such as melanoma, head and neck, liver or kidney cancer. The CDR3 DNA sequence: TGTGCCAGCAGTCCCTGGACGGTACAAGAGACCCAGTACTTC. This translates into CASSPWTVQETQYF.